One and the same sample provided the 19 T cell receptor beta chains below, sequenced in a study of Graves' ophthalmopathy and Graves' hyperthyroidism. The TCR beta CDR3 regions underwent amplification from RNA transcripts. First-round RT-PCR employed HTBI primers, with a second-round multiplex PCR after it. MiXCR, run by TCRdb on the multiplex PCR reads, gives a single entry per CDR3 protein. The table lists approximately 700,000 distinct CDR3 sequences, roughly 40% of them singletons. The sequenced sample was peripheral blood. The receptors shown here come from an adult man with Graves' ophthalmopathy.

The chain recombines TRBV10-2 with TRBJ1-2, with TRBD1 matching over 7 bases. The CDR3 has 16 amino acids. Germline V gene lookup returns CDR1 WSHSY and CDR2 SAAADI. V shed 2 bases, J shed 5 bases, and the junction held 11 bases outside the gene matches. The CDR3 loop is CASSEPTGIGLYGYTF. The CDR3 DNA reads as TGCGCCAGCAGTGAGCCGACAGGGATCGGCCTATATGGCTACACCTTC.

The chain employs TRBV29-1 and TRBJ2-7, with D perhaps assigned TRBD1 or TRBD2 (5 bases each). The CDR3 length is 13 residues. The V gene's germline CDR1 is SQVTM and CDR2 ANQGSEA. The CDR3 sequence is CSSYGTSVDEQYF. Written as DNA, the CDR3 is TGCAGTTCTTATGGGACGAGTGTGGACGAGCAGTACTTC.

In its sample, this clonotype was seen a few times. The chain carries TRBV7-9 and TRBJ2-6; no definite D call. The germline CDR1 and CDR2 sequences are SEHNR and FQNEAQ (reference sequence). V lost 5 bases and J lost 11, with 22 bases in between. The CDR3 consists of 16 residues. DNA of the CDR3: TGTGCCAGCAGCCGCATTTTACATTGGGGTTCCTACGTCCTGACTTTC. It encodes CASSRILHWGSYVLTF.

This clonotype was detected only a few times. This chain connects TRBV7-9 to TRBJ2-7, with a tentative D call TRBD1 (5 bases). Per the germline V gene, CDR1 is SEHNR and CDR2 is FQNEAQ (reference sequence). This CDR3 contains 15 residues. V was shortened by 6 bases and J by 2 bases, with 17 bases between the two germline ends. This CDR3 is CASSINAGITYEQYF. CDR3 bases: TGTGCCAGCAGTATTAACGCAGGGATTACCTACGAGCAGTACTTC. The full variable domain, rest sourced from reference TRBV7-9 and TRBJ2-7, is DTGVSQNPRHKITKRGQNVTFRCDPISEHNRLYWYRQTLGQGPEFLTYFQNEAQLEKSRLLSDRFSAERPKGSFSTLEIQRTEQGDSAMYLCASSINAGITYEQYFGPGTRLTVT.

The V call is TRBV29-1, the J call TRBJ2-7; the D is unclear. This CDR3 contains 13 residues. Germline V lookup: CDR1 SQVTM, CDR2 ANQGSEA. The germline V and J ends were trimmed by 5 bases and 2 bases, with 13 bases remaining between them. The CDR3 region is CSVLPETTYEQYF. DNA of the CDR3: TGCAGCGTTCTCCCGGAAACCACCTACGAGCAGTACTTC.

The chain recombines TRBV20-1 with TRBJ2-5; D not certain. The V gene lost 6 bases and the J gene lost 5 bases, with 16 bases spanning the gap. CDR3 size: 13 residues. The germline V gene encodes CDR1 DFQATT and CDR2 SNEGSKA (reference sequence). CDR3 in amino acids: CSADPAGRETQYF. CDR3 nucleotide sequence: TGCAGTGCCGACCCAGCCGGTAGGGAGACCCAGTACTTC.

Only one count was recorded for this clonotype. Just one base apart from a much larger clone, this may be a read error. The CDR3 here is CASRYRGDEKLFF. In DNA form, the CDR3 reads TGTGCCAGCAGGTACAGGGGTGATGAAAAACTGTTTTTT. This sequence joins TRBV2 and TRBJ1-4; the match to TRBD1 covers 7 bases. Unmatched junction bases numbered 4, after V lost 6 bases and J lost 6 bases. The CDR3 is made up of 13 amino acids. In germline, CDR1 is SNHLY, CDR2 FYNNEI. The full variable domain, completed using reference TRBV2 and TRBJ1-4, is EPEVTQTPSHQVTQMGQEVILRCVPISNHLYFYWYRQILGQKVEFLVSFYNNEISEKSEIFDDQFSVERPDGSNFTLKIRSTKLEDSAMYFCASRYRGDEKLFFGSGTQLSVL.

Many counts were recorded for this clonotype. The chain carries TRBV7-9 and TRBJ1-2; a possible D gene is TRBD1 (6 bases). Germline V gives CDR1 SEHNR, CDR2 FQNEAQ (reference sequence). The ends were cut back, 5 bases at V and 0 bases at J, with 13 bases in the middle. This CDR3 has 15 amino acids. In nucleotides, the CDR3 is TGTGCCAGCAGCGCACAGGGCGCAACTAACTATGGCTACACCTTC. It specifies CASSAQGATNYGYTF. The entire variable domain, with the rest obtained from reference TRBV7-9 and TRBJ1-2, is as follows: DTGVSQNPRHKITKRGQNVTFRCDPISEHNRLYWYRQTLGQGPEFLTYFQNEAQLEKSRLLSDRFSAERPKGSFSTLEIQRTEQGDSAMYLCASSAQGATNYGYTFGSGTRLTVV.

The V gene is TRBV19, the J gene TRBJ1-1, with a possible D match to TRBD1 (5 bases). The CDR3 runs 14 residues. Germline assignment: CDR1 LNHDA and CDR2 SQIVND (reference sequence). V was shortened by 2 bases and J by 4 bases, with 11 bases between the two germline ends. The CDR3 region has the DNA TGTGCCAGTAGTATATCGGGGGACGGCACTGAAGCTTTCTTT. Encoded protein: CASSISGDGTEAFF. Combining the CDR3 with reference TRBV19 and TRBJ1-1 gives the whole variable domain DGGITQSPKYLFRKEGQNVTLSCEQNLNHDAMYWYRQDPGQGLRLIYYSQIVNDFQKGDIAEGYSVSREKKESFPLTVTSAQKNPTAFYLCASSISGDGTEAFFGQGTRLTVV.

The sample holds many counts of this clonotype. The V gene is TRBV6-5, the J gene TRBJ1-2, with 9 bases identical to TRBD1. V shed 8 bases and J 5 bases; nucleotides not matched to a gene: 6. From germline, CDR1 is MNHEY and CDR2 SVGAGI. This CDR3 is built from 13 residues. The CDR3 nucleotides are TGTGCCAGCGGCCCCGGACAGGGGTATGGCTACACCTTC. This encodes CASGPGQGYGYTF.

About this clonotype itself: This likely comes from a read error, as the CDR3 has no conserved phenylalanine or tryptophan at its end. The DNA is omitted, as the CDR3 cannot be located on it reliably, and the CDR3 follows TCRdb's listing. The V and J genes are TRBV29-1 and TRBJ1-2. Per the germline V gene, CDR1 is SQVTM and CDR2 is ANQGSEA. The CDR3 is 9 residues long, ends included. The CDR3 spells CSVGGRASY.

This clonotype has only a few counts. The chain has TRBV25-1 and TRBJ2-2; D uncertain. V lost 6 bases, J lost 2 bases, and 7 bases lay in between. CDR1 and CDR2 (germline): MGHDK, SYGVNS. This CDR3 is 13 amino acids long. The CDR3: CASRASNTGELFF. CDR3 sequence (DNA): TGTGCCAGCAGGGCCTCTAACACCGGGGAGCTGTTTTTT.

This clonotype has only a few counts. V and J are TRBV25-1 and TRBJ2-7, with a possible D match to TRBD1 (6 bases). Germline V gene data show CDR1 as MGHDK and CDR2 as SYGVNS. V was pared by 6 bases and J by 0 bases, with 18 bases between. CDR3 size: 16 residues. CDR3 nucleotide sequence: TGTGCCAGCAGCCAGGCCGGGACACAGAGCTCCTACGAGCAGTACTTC. It is translated as CASSQAGTQSSYEQYF.

This clonotype appeared many times. One end of the junction is discordant with germline, which a read error may explain. This chain uses TRBV9 with TRBJ2-2, with D hard to call. The germline V gene has CDR1 SGDLS and CDR2 YYNGEE. The length of the CDR3 is 13 residues. The CDR3, as DNA: TGTGCCAGCAGCGTAGACGAGACCGGAGAGCTGTTTTTT. This codes for CASSVDETGELFF.

Concerning this clonotype itself: At one end, the junction sequence differs from germline, possibly due to a read error. V is TRBV10-3 and J is TRBJ1-2, with D unclear. CDR3 length: 14 amino acids. Germline loops: CDR1 ENHRY, CDR2 SYGVKD. The CDR3 here is CASSDSMGFGGYTF. The CDR3 DNA reads as TGTGCCAGCAGTGACTCGATGGGGTTTGGAGGCTACACCTTC.

This clonotype has at least ten counts. The chain joins TRBV7-2 to TRBJ2-5; D gene ambiguous. CDR1 and CDR2 from the germline V gene are SGHTA and FQGNSA. The length of the CDR3 is 15 residues. Trimming stripped 3 bases from V and 2 bases from J, with 13 bases between. As DNA, the CDR3 is TGTGCCAGCAGCTTGGACCAGGTGCGGCAAGAGACCCAGTACTTC. It encodes CASSLDQVRQETQYF.

With respect to this clonotype: This sequence may be a read error, since a much larger clone differs from it by one base. The J gene is TRBJ2-6, the V gene TRBV24-1; weak D call: TRBD1 (5 bases). Per the germline V gene, CDR1 is KGHDR and CDR2 is SFDVKD. V shed 6 bases and J shed 0 bases, with 11 bases lying between them. The CDR3 spans 16 residues. The CDR3 loop reads CATSYQGSSGANVLTF. DNA for the CDR3: TGTGCCACCAGTTACCAGGGCAGCTCTGGGGCCAACGTCCTGACTTTC.

The V and J genes are TRBV29-1 and TRBJ1-2; 8 nucleotides agree with TRBD1. Germline CDR1 reads SQVTM; CDR2 reads ANQGSEA. The trim removed 6 bases at V and 6 bases at J, leaving 6 bases unmatched. The CDR3 is made up of 12 amino acids. In nucleotides, the CDR3 is TGCAGCGTGGCTCAGGGGGCGCATGGCTACACCTTC. This encodes CSVAQGAHGYTF.

In this sample, this clonotype turned up once. The gene calls are TRBV29-1 and TRBJ1-3, with D possibly being TRBD1 (5 bases). From germline, CDR1 is SQVTM and CDR2 ANQGSEA. The CDR3 has 14 residues. Deletions cut 5 bases from V and 4 bases from J, with 15 bases between. Here the CDR3 reads CSVCDTGAGNTIYF. The CDR3 nucleotides read TGCAGCGTTTGCGACACCGGGGCCGGAAACACCATATATTTT.